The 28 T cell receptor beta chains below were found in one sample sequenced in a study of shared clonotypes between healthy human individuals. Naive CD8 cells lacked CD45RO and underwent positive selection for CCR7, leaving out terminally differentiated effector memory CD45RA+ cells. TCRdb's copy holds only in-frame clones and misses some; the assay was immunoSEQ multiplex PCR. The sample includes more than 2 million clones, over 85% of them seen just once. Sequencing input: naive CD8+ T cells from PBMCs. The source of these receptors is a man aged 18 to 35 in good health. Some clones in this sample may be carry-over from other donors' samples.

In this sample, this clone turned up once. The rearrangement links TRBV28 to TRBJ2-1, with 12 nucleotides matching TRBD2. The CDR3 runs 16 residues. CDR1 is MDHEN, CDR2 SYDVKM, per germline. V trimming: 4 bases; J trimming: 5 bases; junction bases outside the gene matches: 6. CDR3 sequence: CASSSERLAGDNEQFF. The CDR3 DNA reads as TGTGCCAGCAGTTCCGAGCGACTAGCGGGAGACAATGAGCAGTTCTTC.

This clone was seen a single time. CDR3 sequence: CASSQEWKFGEQYF. CDR3 coding DNA: TGCGCCAGCAGCCAAGAATGGAAGTTCGGCGAGCAGTACTTC. The rearrangement joins TRBV4-1 to TRBJ2-7, with D unresolved. In germline, CDR1 is MGHRA, CDR2 YSYEKL. V lost 0 bases to trimming and J lost 6 bases, with 12 bases between them. The CDR3 runs 14 residues.

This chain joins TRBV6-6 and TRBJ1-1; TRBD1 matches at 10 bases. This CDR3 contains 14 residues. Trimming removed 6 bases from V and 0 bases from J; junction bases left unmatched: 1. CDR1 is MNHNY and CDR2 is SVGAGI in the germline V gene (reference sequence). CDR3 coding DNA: TGTGCCAGCAGGGACAGGGGGATGAACACTGAAGCTTTCTTT. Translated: CASRDRGMNTEAFF.

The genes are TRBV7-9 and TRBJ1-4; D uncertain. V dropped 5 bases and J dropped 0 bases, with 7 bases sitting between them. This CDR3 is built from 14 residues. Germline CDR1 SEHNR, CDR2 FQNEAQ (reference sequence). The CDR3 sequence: CASSPLSTNEKLFF. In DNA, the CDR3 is TGTGCCAGCAGCCCATTATCAACTAATGAAAAACTGTTTTTT.

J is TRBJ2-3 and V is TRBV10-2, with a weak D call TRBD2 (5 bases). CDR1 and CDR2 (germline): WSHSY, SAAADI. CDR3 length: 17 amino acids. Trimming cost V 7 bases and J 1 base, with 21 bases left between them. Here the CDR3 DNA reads TGCGCCAGCATTGGCCGCGGGTACGGTTTCGGCACAGATACGCAGTATTTT. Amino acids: CASIGRGYGFGTDTQYF.

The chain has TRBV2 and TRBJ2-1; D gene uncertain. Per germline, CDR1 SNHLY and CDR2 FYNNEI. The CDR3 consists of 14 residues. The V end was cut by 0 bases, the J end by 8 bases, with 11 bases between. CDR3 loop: CASSEAPQDYEQFF. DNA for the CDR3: TGTGCCAGCAGTGAAGCGCCGCAGGATTATGAGCAGTTCTTC. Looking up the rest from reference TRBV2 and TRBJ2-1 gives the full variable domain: EPEVTQTPSHQVTQMGQEVILRCVPISNHLYFYWYRQILGQKVEFLVSFYNNEISEKSEIFDDQFSVERPDGSNFTLKIRSTKLEDSAMYFCASSEAPQDYEQFFGPGTRLTVL.

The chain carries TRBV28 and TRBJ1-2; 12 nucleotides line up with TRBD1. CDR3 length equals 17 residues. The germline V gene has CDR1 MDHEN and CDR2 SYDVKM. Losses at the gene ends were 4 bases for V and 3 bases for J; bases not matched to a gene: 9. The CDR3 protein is CASSSLPGQGADYGYTF. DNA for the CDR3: TGTGCCAGCAGTTCCCTCCCGGGACAGGGGGCGGACTATGGCTACACCTTC.

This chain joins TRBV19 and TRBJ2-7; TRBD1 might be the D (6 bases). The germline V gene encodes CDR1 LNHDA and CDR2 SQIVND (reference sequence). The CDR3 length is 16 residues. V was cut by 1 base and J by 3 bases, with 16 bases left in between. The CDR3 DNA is TGTGCCAGTAGTATAGTGGCCGGGACACCCAACTACGAGCAGTACTTC. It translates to CASSIVAGTPNYEQYF. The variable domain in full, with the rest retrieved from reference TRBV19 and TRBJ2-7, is DGGITQSPKYLFRKEGQNVTLSCEQNLNHDAMYWYRQDPGQGLRLIYYSQIVNDFQKGDIAEGYSVSREKKESFPLTVTSAQKNPTAFYLCASSIVAGTPNYEQYFGPGTRLTVT.

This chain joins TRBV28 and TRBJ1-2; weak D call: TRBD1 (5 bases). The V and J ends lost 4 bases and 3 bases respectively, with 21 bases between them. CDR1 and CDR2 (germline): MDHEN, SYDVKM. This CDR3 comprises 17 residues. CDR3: CASSSVTGTLKDYGYTF. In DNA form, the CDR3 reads TGTGCCAGCAGTTCGGTTACCGGGACCCTAAAGGACTATGGCTACACCTTC.

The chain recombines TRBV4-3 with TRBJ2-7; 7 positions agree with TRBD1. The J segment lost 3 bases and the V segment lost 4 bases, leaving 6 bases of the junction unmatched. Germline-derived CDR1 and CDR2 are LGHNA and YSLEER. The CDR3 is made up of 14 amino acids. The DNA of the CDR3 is TGCGCCAGCAGCCCTCGGGACAGTGGCTACGAGCAGTACTTC. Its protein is CASSPRDSGYEQYF.

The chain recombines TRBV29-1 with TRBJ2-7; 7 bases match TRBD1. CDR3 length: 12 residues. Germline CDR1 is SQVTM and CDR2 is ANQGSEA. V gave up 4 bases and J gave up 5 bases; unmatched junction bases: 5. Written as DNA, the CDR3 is TGCAGCGTTGGGACAGGCAAGGACGAGCAGTACTTC. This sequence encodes CSVGTGKDEQYF.

The CDR3 loop is CASSSLQRGNQPQHF. The CDR3 region has the DNA TGTGCCAGCAGTTCCCTTCAACGGGGGAATCAGCCCCAGCATTTT. The chain recombines TRBV6-6 with TRBJ1-5; D possibly corresponds to TRBD1 (5 bases). Germline assignment: CDR1 MNHNY and CDR2 SVGAGI (reference sequence). The CDR3 totals 15 residues. The V gene lost 4 bases and the J gene lost 4 bases, with 14 bases spanning the gap.

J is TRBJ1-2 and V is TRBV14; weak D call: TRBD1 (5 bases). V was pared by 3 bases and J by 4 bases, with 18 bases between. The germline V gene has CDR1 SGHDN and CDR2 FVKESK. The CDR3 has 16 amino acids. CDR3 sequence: CASSHAPGDDPYGYTF. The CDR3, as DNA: TGTGCCAGCAGCCATGCCCCGGGGGACGATCCCTATGGCTACACCTTC.

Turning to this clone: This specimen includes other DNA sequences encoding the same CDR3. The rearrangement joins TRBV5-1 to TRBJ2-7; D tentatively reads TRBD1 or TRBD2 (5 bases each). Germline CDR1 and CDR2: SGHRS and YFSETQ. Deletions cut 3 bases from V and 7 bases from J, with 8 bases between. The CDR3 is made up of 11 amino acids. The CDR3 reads CASSWGSEQYF. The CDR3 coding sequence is TGCGCCAGCAGCTGGGGGTCGGAGCAGTACTTC.

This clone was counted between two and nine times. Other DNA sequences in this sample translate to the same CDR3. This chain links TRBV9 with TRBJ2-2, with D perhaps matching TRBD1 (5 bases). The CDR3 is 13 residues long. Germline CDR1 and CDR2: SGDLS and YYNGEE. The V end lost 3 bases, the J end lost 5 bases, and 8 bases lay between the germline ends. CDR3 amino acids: CASSGTGTGELFF. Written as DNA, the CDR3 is TGTGCCAGCAGCGGTACAGGTACCGGGGAGCTGTTTTTT.

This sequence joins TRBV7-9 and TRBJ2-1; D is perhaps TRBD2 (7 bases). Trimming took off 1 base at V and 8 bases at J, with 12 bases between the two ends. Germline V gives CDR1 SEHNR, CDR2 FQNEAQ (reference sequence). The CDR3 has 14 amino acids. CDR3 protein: CASSLVGGRDEQFF. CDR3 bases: TGTGCCAGCAGCTTAGTCGGGGGGCGTGATGAGCAGTTCTTC.

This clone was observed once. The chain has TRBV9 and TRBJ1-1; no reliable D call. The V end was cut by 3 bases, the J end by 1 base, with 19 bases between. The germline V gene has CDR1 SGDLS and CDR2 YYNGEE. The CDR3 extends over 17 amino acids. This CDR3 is CASSAYLTIKRNTEAFF. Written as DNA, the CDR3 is TGTGCCAGCAGCGCATACTTGACTATTAAACGGAACACTGAAGCTTTCTTT.

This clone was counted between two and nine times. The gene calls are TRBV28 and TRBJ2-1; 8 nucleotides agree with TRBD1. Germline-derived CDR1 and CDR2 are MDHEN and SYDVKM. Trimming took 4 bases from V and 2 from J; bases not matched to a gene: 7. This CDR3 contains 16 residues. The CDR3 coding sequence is TGTGCCAGCAGTTCCCGGCAGGGGGCGGCCTACAATGAGCAGTTCTTC. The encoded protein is CASSSRQGAAYNEQFF.

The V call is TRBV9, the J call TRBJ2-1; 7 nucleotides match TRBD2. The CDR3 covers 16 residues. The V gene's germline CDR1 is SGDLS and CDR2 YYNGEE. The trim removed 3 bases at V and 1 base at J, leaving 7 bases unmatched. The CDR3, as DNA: TGTGCCAGCAGCGAAGAAGCGGGAAAATCCTACAATGAGCAGTTCTTC. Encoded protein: CASSEEAGKSYNEQFF.

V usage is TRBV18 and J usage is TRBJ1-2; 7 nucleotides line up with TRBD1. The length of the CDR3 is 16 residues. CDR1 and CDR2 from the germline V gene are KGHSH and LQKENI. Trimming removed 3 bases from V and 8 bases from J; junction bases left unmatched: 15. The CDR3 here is CASSPLSIDRAAGYTF. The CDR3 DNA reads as TGTGCCAGCTCACCGTTATCTATTGACAGGGCGGCGGGCTACACCTTC.

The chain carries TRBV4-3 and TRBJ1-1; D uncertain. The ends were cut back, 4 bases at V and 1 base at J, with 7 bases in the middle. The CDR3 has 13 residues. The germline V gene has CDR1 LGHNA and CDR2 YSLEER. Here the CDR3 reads CASSPSANTEAFF. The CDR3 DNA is TGCGCCAGCAGCCCATCAGCGAACACTGAAGCTTTCTTT.

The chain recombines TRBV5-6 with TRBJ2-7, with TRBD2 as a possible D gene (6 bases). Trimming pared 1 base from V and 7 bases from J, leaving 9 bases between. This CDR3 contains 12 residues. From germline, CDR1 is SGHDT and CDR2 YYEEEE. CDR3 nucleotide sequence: TGTGCCAGCAGCTTGTTGGCGGGGGAGCAGTACTTC. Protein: CASSLLAGEQYF.

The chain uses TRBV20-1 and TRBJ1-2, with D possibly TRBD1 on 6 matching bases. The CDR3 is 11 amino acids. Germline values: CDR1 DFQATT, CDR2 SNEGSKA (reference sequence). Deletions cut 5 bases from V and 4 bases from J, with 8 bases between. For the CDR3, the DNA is TGCAGTGCTTCGGACAGCTATGGCTACACCTTC. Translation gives CSASDSYGYTF.

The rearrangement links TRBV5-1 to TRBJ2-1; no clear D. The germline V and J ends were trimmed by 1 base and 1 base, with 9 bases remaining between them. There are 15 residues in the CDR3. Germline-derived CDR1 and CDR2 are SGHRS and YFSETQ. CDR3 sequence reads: CASSLHSGSYNEQFF. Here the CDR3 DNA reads TGCGCCAGCAGCTTGCATAGTGGGTCCTACAATGAGCAGTTCTTC.

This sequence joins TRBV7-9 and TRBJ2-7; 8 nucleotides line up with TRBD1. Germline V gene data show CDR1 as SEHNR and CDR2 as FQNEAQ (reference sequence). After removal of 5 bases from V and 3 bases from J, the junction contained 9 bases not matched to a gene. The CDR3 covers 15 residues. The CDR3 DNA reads TGTGCCAGCAGCCACCCAAAGACAGGGGTCTACGAGCAGTACTTC. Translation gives CASSHPKTGVYEQYF.

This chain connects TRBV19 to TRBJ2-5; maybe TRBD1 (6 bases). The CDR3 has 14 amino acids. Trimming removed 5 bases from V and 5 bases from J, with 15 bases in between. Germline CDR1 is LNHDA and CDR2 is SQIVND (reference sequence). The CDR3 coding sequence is TGTGCCAGTAGTCAGGGGTTAAATGGGGAGACCCAGTACTTC. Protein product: CASSQGLNGETQYF.

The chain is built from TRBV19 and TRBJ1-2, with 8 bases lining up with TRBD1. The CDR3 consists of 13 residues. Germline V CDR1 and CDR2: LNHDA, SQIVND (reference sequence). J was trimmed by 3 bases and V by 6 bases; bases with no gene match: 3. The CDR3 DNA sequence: TGTGCCAGTAGCCTGACAGGGGACTATGGCTACACCTTC. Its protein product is CASSLTGDYGYTF.

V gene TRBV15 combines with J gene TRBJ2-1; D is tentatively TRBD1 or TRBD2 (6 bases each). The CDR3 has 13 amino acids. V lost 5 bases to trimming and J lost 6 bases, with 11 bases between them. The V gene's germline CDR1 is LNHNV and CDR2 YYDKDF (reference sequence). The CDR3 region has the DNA TGTGCCACCAGCGGCCGGGGGCCCAATGAGCAGTTCTTC. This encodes CATSGRGPNEQFF.